This T cell receptor beta chain was sequenced in a study of blood T cell repertoires in COVID-19. In the study overall: Spain, Italy and the United States supplied samples that represented acute and convalescent COVID-19. Sample material is recorded as cDNA or gDNA derived from T cells, B-cell-depleted T cells, or PBMCs.

As originally analysed: Quantification of nucleated cells was approximated via reference gene primer amplification. Clones were read by immunoSEQ multiplex PCR, and TCRdb kept only the in-frame ones, dropping some. That table is the source of V, J and clone size, and D and trimming were worked out from the DNA. Of some 82,000 clones in the sample, under 90% are singletons; the top ten hold about 40%. Losses at the gene ends were 1 base for V and 7 bases for J; bases not matched to a gene: 5. Germline CDR1 GTSNPN, CDR2 SVGIG (reference sequence). The CDR3 has 14 residues. The chain couples TRBV30 to TRBJ1-5; 9 bases map to TRBD1. The specimen sequenced was peripheral blood. The source is an elderly man with acute or convalescent COVID-19. In DNA, the CDR3 is TGTGCCTGGAGTGGGGGACAGGGCGCGCAGCCCCAGCATTTT. It translates to CAWSGGQGAQPQHF.